Following are 21 T cell receptor beta chains from one sample sequenced in a study of Tregs in tolerant kidney transplant recipients. Related graft donors supplied nonmyeloablative bone marrow transplants, and mixed chimerism was transient. Sequencing used immunoSEQ multiplex PCR; TCRdb keeps in-frame clones, though not all of them. The data hold about 81,000 clones, with roughly nine tenths observed a single time. The source material was CD4+ T cells from blood (PBMCs), sampled 24 months after the transplant. The receptors here all came from a human patient who received a combined kidney and bone marrow transplant. These T cells may partly come from the graft donor.

This clone was recorded only once. The chain joins TRBV30 to TRBJ1-3; no clear D. Trimming removed 4 bases from V and 2 bases from J, with 6 bases in between. The length of the CDR3 is 12 residues. CDR1 GTSNPN and CDR2 SVGIG come from the germline V gene (reference sequence). The CDR3 coding sequence is TGTGCCTGGAACCCAGCTGGAAACACCATATATTTT. Translating gives CAWNPAGNTIYF.

This rearrangement joins TRBV18 to TRBJ2-7; 9 bases map to TRBD2. V was clipped by 3 bases and J by 2 bases; unmatched bases: 5. Germline CDR1 reads KGHSH; CDR2 reads LQKENI. This CDR3 region has 15 residues. CDR3 sequence (DNA): TGTGCCAGCTCACCTAGGGCGGGAGGGACCTACGAGCAGTACTTC. Residues: CASSPRAGGTYEQYF.

The chain is built from TRBV29-1 and TRBJ1-5; no firm D call. The CDR3 spans 15 residues. Germline CDR1 and CDR2: SQVTM and ANQGSEA. V lost 4 bases, J lost 0 bases, and 13 bases lay in between. As DNA, the CDR3 is TGCAGCGTTGTAGTCGCCGATTATAGCAATCAGCCCCAGCATTTT. Amino acid sequence: CSVVVADYSNQPQHF. The full variable domain, with the rest looked up from reference TRBV29-1 and TRBJ1-5, is SAVISQKPSRDICQRGTSLTIQCQVDSQVTMMFWYRQQPGQSLTLIATANQGSEATYESGFVIDKFPISRPNLTFSTLTVSNMSPEDSSIYLCSVVVADYSNQPQHFGDGTRLSIL.

V and J are TRBV11-1 and TRBJ2-1; a possible D gene is TRBD1 (6 bases). Germline V CDR1 and CDR2: SGHAT, FQDESV (reference sequence). This CDR3 is 15 amino acids long. Trimming pared 1 base from V and 6 bases from J, leaving 13 bases between. CDR3 loop: CASSLDRVVVNEQFF. Written as DNA, the CDR3 is TGTGCCAGCAGCTTAGACAGGGTGGTTGTCAATGAGCAGTTCTTC.

The gene calls are TRBV27 and TRBJ1-6, with 8 bases matching TRBD1. The CDR3 is made up of 14 amino acids. V shed 5 bases, J shed 9 bases, and the junction held 6 bases outside the gene matches. Per the germline V gene, CDR1 is MNHEY and CDR2 is SMNVEV (reference sequence). CDR3 loop: CASSIQGAGSPLHF. As DNA, the CDR3 is TGTGCCAGCAGTATCCAGGGGGCGGGTTCACCCCTCCACTTT.

V is TRBV19 and J is TRBJ2-4; 8 nucleotides agree with TRBD1. This CDR3 is built from 17 residues. Germline loops: CDR1 LNHDA, CDR2 SQIVND (reference sequence). The V and J ends lost 4 bases and 6 bases, in that order; junction bases with no gene match: 14. The CDR3 loop is CASSTSPDRGSGNIQYF. The CDR3 DNA is TGTGCCAGTAGTACGAGCCCAGACAGGGGTTCGGGAAACATTCAGTACTTC.

This chain uses TRBV5-1 with TRBJ2-7, with 10 bases lining up with TRBD1. The CDR3 is 16 amino acids. The V and J ends lost 3 bases and 4 bases, in that order; junction bases with no gene match: 10. CDR1 SGHRS and CDR2 YFSETQ come from the germline V gene. CDR3 in DNA: TGCGCCAGCAGCTCCCCCCGGGACAGGGGCACATACGAGCAGTACTTC. Translating gives CASSSPRDRGTYEQYF.

This clone was seen a handful of times. The chain is built from TRBV18 and TRBJ1-3; possible D gene TRBD1, 6 bases. In germline, CDR1 is KGHSH, CDR2 LQKENI. V lost 3 bases, J lost 2 bases, and 14 bases lay in between. The CDR3 loop spans 16 amino acids. Written as DNA, the CDR3 is TGTGCCAGCTCACCCTCGACAGGTCGCCCTGGAAACACCATATATTTT. This sequence encodes CASSPSTGRPGNTIYF.

This chain links TRBV5-1 with TRBJ2-2; 8 nucleotides match TRBD2. The trim removed 1 base at V and 5 bases at J, leaving 7 bases unmatched. CDR3 length: 16 amino acids. Germline V gene lookup returns CDR1 SGHRS and CDR2 YFSETQ. CDR3 coding DNA: TGCGCCAGCAGCTTGATTACCGCGGGGGGAACCGGGGAGCTGTTTTTT. Protein: CASSLITAGGTGELFF.

The chain has TRBV7-2 and TRBJ2-7, with D unclear. V was trimmed by 2 bases and J by 0 bases, leaving 11 bases between them. Germline values: CDR1 SGHTA, CDR2 FQGNSA. The CDR3 consists of 15 residues. CDR3 sequence reads: CASSLSSALSYEQYF. The CDR3 nucleotides are TGTGCCAGCAGCTTATCATCTGCGCTCTCCTACGAGCAGTACTTC.

The rearrangement links TRBV25-1 to TRBJ2-1, with 14 bases aligning to TRBD2. The length of the CDR3 is 14 residues. With V trimmed by 8 bases and J by 9 bases, 6 bases remained unmatched. From germline, CDR1 is MGHDK and CDR2 SYGVNS. CDR3 DNA sequence: TGTGCCAGCCGGGGACTAGCGGGAGTCGGTGAGCAGTTCTTC. It codes for CASRGLAGVGEQFF. The full variable domain, with the rest looked up from reference TRBV25-1 and TRBJ2-1, is EADIYQTPRYLVIGTGKKITLECSQTMGHDKMYWYQQDPGMELHLIHYSYGVNSTEKGDLSSESTVSRIRTEHFPLTLESARPSHTSQYLCASRGLAGVGEQFFGPGTRLTVL.

V usage is TRBV15 and J usage is TRBJ2-3, with 15 bases aligning to TRBD2. Losses at the gene ends were 0 bases for V and 4 bases for J; bases not matched to a gene: 8. The CDR3 length is 19 residues. Per the germline V gene, CDR1 is LNHNV and CDR2 is YYDKDF (reference sequence). Written as DNA, the CDR3 is TGTGCCACCAGCAGAGATAGGGGACTAGCGGGAGGTAATCCAGATACGCAGTATTTT. Its protein is CATSRDRGLAGGNPDTQYF.

This clone was counted only a few times. The chain has TRBV10-3 and TRBJ2-2; D uncertain. Trimming removed 9 bases at V and 1 base at J, with 3 bases between. Germline V gives CDR1 ENHRY, CDR2 SYGVKD. The length of the CDR3 is 11 residues. CDR3 nucleotide sequence: TGTGCCATTAAGAACACCGGGGAGCTGTTTTTT. Translated, it gives CAIKNTGELFF.

The rearrangement links TRBV19 to TRBJ1-2; D not certain. The CDR3 has 13 amino acids. V shed 3 bases and J shed 8 bases, with 13 bases lying between them. The germline V gene has CDR1 LNHDA and CDR2 SQIVND (reference sequence). The CDR3 spells CASSIWAVHGYTF. The CDR3 DNA reads TGTGCCAGTAGTATCTGGGCAGTGCACGGCTACACCTTC.

This clone was recorded only once. V gene TRBV9 combines with J gene TRBJ2-7; 11 bases agree with TRBD2. CDR3 length: 16 amino acids. V shed 3 bases, J shed 2 bases, and the junction held 7 bases outside the gene matches. Looked up from germline, CDR1 is SGDLS and CDR2 is YYNGEE. The CDR3 DNA follows: TGTGCCAGCAGCGCGGGACTAGCGGTATCTACCTACGAGCAGTACTTC. Translating gives CASSAGLAVSTYEQYF.

The chain uses TRBV6-6 and TRBJ2-1, with D tentatively TRBD2 (6 bases). The germline V and J ends were trimmed by 4 bases and 3 bases, with 7 bases remaining between them. The CDR3 is made up of 13 amino acids. CDR1 is MNHNY and CDR2 is SVGAGI in the germline V gene (reference sequence). CDR3 region: CASSWEDYNEQFF. Written as DNA, the CDR3 is TGTGCCAGCAGTTGGGAGGACTACAATGAGCAGTTCTTC.

The chain couples TRBV19 to TRBJ2-4; tentative D call: TRBD1 (6 bases). In germline, CDR1 is LNHDA, CDR2 SQIVND (reference sequence). Trimming pared 6 bases from V and 4 bases from J, leaving 19 bases between. CDR3 length: 16 residues. In nucleotides, the CDR3 is TGTGCCAGTAGGCACAAGCCGGGACAATCAAAAAACATTCAGTACTTC. Amino acids: CASRHKPGQSKNIQYF.

The J gene is TRBJ2-2, the V gene TRBV18; 11 bases fit TRBD2. Germline V gives CDR1 KGHSH, CDR2 LQKENI. The CDR3 contains 17 residues. The trim removed 2 bases at V and 6 bases at J, leaving 8 bases unmatched. The CDR3 is CASSPLRLAGQAGELFF. The CDR3 coding sequence is TGTGCCAGCTCACCATTGAGACTAGCGGGGCAAGCCGGGGAGCTGTTTTTT.

For the CDR3, the DNA is TGTGCCAGCAGCCAGGGCCGGGACAGGTCCTACGAGCAGTACTTC. Translating gives CASSQGRDRSYEQYF. This chain links TRBV5-4 with TRBJ2-7; 8 bases are a match to TRBD1. CDR1 is SGHNT, CDR2 YYREEE, per germline (reference sequence). The CDR3 totals 15 residues. With 4 bases clipped from V and 1 base from J, the junction kept 7 bases outside the gene matches.

CDR3: CASSHRDRATDTQYF. The CDR3 bases are TGTGCCAGCAGTCACCGGGACAGGGCCACAGATACGCAGTATTTT. The chain employs TRBV27 and TRBJ2-3; 9 bases are a match to TRBD1. The V gene end was trimmed by 5 bases and the J gene end by 2 bases; junction bases not matched to a gene: 5. Germline values: CDR1 MNHEY, CDR2 SMNVEV (reference sequence). This CDR3 region has 15 residues.

This chain uses TRBV7-2 with TRBJ2-7, with D possibly being TRBD1 (5 bases). The germline V and J ends were trimmed by 2 bases and 6 bases, with 17 bases remaining between them. The CDR3 extends over 15 amino acids. Germline values: CDR1 SGHTA, CDR2 FQGNSA. The CDR3 region has the DNA TGTGCCAGCAGCTTACTAACAGGTGGGGTCGGCGAGCAGTACTTC. It yields the protein CASSLLTGGVGEQYF.